The 9 T cell receptor beta chains reported below all come from one sample, sequenced in a study of OX40 agonist ivuxolimab in advanced cancers. TCRdb's table, derived via immunoSEQ multiplex PCR, lists solely in-frame clones and lacks some. The table records over 45,000 clones, around nine tenths of them present only once. The sample consisted of CD4+ or CD8+ T cells sorted from blood, taken in a trial of the OX40 agonist ivuxolimab. The receptors here all came from an adult with an advanced solid tumor such as melanoma, head and neck, liver or kidney cancer.

The chain uses TRBV14 and TRBJ2-3; no clear D. The CDR3 totals 13 residues. Looked up from germline, CDR1 is SGHDN and CDR2 is FVKESK. Trimming removed 7 bases from V and 2 bases from J, with 10 bases in between. CDR3 in amino acids: CASNELTTDTQYF. The CDR3 coding sequence is TGTGCCAGCAATGAGTTGACCACAGATACGCAGTATTTT.

The rearrangement uses TRBV13 and TRBJ2-1; D is unresolved. Looked up from germline, CDR1 is PRHDT and CDR2 is FYEKMQ (reference sequence). CDR3 length: 13 amino acids. The V and J ends lost 5 bases and 13 bases respectively, with 18 bases between them. The CDR3 spells CASSTRPTAEQFF. The CDR3 DNA reads as TGTGCCAGCAGCACAAGGCCCACCGCCGAACAGTTCTTC.

V gene TRBV10-3 combines with J gene TRBJ2-1, with D possibly TRBD1 on 5 matching bases. This CDR3 spans 14 amino acids. CDR1 is ENHRY and CDR2 is SYGVKD in the germline V gene. Trimming left V 8 bases short and J 7 bases short, with 18 bases between. In DNA, the CDR3 is TGTGCCATCGGCCCCATGGGGCCGTTGAATGAGCAGTTCTTC. Translating gives CAIGPMGPLNEQFF.

Concerning this clone itself: At one end the junction does not follow the germline gene, possibly because of a read error. The chain links TRBV2 to TRBJ1-1, with TRBD1 as a possible D gene (6 bases). The germline V gene encodes CDR1 SNHLY and CDR2 FYNNEI. The CDR3 runs 13 residues. CDR3 residues: CASSEEGGTEAFF. The DNA for the CDR3 is TGTGCCAGCAGCGAAGAGGGGGGTACTGAAGCTTTCTTT.

This chain uses TRBV2 with TRBJ1-5; no clear D. Trimming took off 2 bases at V and 4 bases at J, with 12 bases between the two ends. The CDR3 has 15 residues. Germline values: CDR1 SNHLY, CDR2 FYNNEI. CDR3 loop: CASSERRAGNQPQHF. The CDR3 bases are TGTGCCAGCAGTGAAAGGAGAGCGGGAAATCAGCCCCAGCATTTT.

This chain connects TRBV5-8 to TRBJ2-7; 7 positions match TRBD1. Germline values: CDR1 SGHTS, CDR2 YDEGEE. The CDR3 runs to 16 residues. The V gene end was trimmed by 3 bases and the J gene end by 3 bases; junction bases not matched to a gene: 12. The CDR3 bases are TGTGCCAGCAGCTCGAGGGGGCGAGGAAACTACTACGAGCAGTACTTC. Translated: CASSSRGRGNYYEQYF.

DNA of the CDR3: TGTGCCGGTAGTATCTCTGGGGCCAACGTCCTGACTTTC. It yields the protein CAGSISGANVLTF. This chain uses TRBV2 with TRBJ2-6; D unresolved. The CDR3 loop spans 13 amino acids. Looked up from germline, CDR1 is SNHLY and CDR2 is FYNNEI. With 11 bases removed from V and 0 bases from J, the gap between germline ends came to 8 bases.

The CDR3 reads CASSLVTAKNIQYF. As DNA, the CDR3 is TGTGCCAGCAGCTTAGTTACAGCCAAAAACATTCAGTACTTC. This chain uses TRBV7-8 with TRBJ2-4, with D hard to call. Germline lookup yields CDR1 SGHVS and CDR2 FQNEAQ. With 1 base removed from V and 0 bases from J, the gap between germline ends came to 4 bases. The CDR3 is made up of 14 amino acids.

The V gene is TRBV10-1, the J gene TRBJ2-1; D not certain. CDR3 size: 14 residues. From germline, CDR1 is WNHNN and CDR2 SYGVQD (reference sequence). Trimming left V 0 bases short and J 7 bases short, with 10 bases between. The CDR3 nucleotides read TGCGCCAGCAGTGAGTCGGGTCAGACAAATGAGCAGTTCTTC. Its translation: CASSESGQTNEQFF.